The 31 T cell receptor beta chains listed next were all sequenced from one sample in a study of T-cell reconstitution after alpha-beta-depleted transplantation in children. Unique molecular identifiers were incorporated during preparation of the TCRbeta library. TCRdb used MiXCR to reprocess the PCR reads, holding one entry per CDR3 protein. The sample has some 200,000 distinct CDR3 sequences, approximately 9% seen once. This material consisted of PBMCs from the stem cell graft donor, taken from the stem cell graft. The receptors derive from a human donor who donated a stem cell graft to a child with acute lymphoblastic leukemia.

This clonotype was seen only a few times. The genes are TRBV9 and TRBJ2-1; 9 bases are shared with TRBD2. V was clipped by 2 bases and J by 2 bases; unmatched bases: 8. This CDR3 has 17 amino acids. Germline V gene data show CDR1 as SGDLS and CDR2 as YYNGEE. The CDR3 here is CASSVGQRGETYNEQFF. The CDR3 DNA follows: TGTGCCAGCAGCGTCGGGCAGCGGGGGGAAACCTACAATGAGCAGTTCTTC.

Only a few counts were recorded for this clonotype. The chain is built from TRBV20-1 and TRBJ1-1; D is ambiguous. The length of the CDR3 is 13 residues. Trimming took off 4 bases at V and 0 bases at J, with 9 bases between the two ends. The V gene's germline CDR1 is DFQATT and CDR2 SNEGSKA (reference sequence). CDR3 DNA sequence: TGCAGTGCTACGGCAACCATGAACACTGAAGCTTTCTTT. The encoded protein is CSATATMNTEAFF.

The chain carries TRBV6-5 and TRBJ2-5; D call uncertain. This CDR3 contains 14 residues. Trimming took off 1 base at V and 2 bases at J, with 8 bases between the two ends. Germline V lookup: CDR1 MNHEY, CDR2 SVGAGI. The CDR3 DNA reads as TGTGCCAGCAGTTACTGGGCAGTACAAGAGACCCAGTACTTC. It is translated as CASSYWAVQETQYF.

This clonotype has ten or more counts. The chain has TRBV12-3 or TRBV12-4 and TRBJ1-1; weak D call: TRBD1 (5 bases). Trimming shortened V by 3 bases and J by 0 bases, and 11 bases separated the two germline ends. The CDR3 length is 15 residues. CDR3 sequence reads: CASSFPGQLNTEAFF. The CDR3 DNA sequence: TGTGCCAGCAGTTTTCCTGGACAACTGAACACTGAAGCTTTCTTT.

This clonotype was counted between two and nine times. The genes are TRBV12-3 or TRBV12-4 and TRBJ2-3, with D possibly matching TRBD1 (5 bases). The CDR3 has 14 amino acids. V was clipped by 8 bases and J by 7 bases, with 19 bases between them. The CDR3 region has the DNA TGTGCCAGCTCGACAGTTGGGTCCGGAAATACGCAGTATTTT. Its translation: CASSTVGSGNTQYF.

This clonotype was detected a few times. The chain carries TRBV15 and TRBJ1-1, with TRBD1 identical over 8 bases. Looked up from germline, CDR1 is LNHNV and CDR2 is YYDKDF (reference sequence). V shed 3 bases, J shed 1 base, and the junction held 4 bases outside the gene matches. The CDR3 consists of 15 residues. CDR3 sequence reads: CATSSTGTGNTEAFF. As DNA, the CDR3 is TGTGCCACCAGCAGCACCGGGACAGGGAACACTGAAGCTTTCTTT. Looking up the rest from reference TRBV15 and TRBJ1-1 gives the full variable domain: DAMVIQNPRYQVTQFGKPVTLSCSQTLNHNVMYWYQQKSSQAPKLLFHYYDKDFNNEADTPDNFQSRRPNTSFCFLDIRSPGLGDTAMYLCATSSTGTGNTEAFFGQGTRLTVV.

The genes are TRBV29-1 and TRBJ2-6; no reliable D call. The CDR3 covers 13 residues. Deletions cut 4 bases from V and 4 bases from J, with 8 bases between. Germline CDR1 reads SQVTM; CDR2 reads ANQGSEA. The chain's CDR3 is CSVVGDGANVLTF. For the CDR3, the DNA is TGCAGCGTTGTGGGCGACGGGGCCAACGTCCTGACTTTC.

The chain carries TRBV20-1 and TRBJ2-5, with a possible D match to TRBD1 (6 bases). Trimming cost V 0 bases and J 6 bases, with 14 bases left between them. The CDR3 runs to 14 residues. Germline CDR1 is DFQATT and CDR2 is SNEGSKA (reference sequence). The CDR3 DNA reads TGCAGTGCTAGAGATCGCACAGGGCGAAAGACCCAGTACTTC. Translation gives CSARDRTGRKTQYF.

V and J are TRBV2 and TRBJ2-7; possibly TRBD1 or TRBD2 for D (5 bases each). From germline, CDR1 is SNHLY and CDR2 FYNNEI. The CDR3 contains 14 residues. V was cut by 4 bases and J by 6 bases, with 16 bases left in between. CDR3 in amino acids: CASSGDGGSTEQYF. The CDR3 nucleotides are TGTGCCAGCAGTGGGGACGGCGGCTCCACCGAGCAGTACTTC. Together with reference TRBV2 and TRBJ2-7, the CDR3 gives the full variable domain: EPEVTQTPSHQVTQMGQEVILRCVPISNHLYFYWYRQILGQKVEFLVSFYNNEISEKSEIFDDQFSVERPDGSNFTLKIRSTKLEDSAMYFCASSGDGGSTEQYFGPGTRLTVT.

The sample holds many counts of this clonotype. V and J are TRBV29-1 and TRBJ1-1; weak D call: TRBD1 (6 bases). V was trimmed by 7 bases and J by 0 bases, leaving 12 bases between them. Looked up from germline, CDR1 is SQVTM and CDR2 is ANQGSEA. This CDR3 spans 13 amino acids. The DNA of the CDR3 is TGCAGCGCAAGAGGACAGCTGAACACTGAAGCTTTCTTT. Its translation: CSARGQLNTEAFF.

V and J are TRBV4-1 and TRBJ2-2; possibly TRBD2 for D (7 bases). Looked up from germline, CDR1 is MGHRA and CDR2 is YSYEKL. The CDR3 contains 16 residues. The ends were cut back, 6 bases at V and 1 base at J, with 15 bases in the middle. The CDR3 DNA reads TGCGCCAGCAGGGGGGGGCGGGGGAGGAACACCGGGGAGCTGTTTTTT. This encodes CASRGGRGRNTGELFF.

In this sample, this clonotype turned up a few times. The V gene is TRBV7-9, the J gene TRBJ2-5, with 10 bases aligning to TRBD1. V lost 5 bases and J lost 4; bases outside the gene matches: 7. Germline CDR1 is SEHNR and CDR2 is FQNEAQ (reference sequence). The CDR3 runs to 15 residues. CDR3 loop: CASSEDRGLIETQYF. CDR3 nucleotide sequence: TGTGCCAGCAGCGAAGACAGGGGGCTAATAGAGACCCAGTACTTC.

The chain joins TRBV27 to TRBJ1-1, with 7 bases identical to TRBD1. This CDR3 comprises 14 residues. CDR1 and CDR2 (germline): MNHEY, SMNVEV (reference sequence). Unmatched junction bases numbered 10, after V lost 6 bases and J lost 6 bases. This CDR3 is CASRGRQGVAEAFF. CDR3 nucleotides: TGTGCCAGCAGAGGACGACAGGGCGTCGCTGAAGCTTTCTTT.

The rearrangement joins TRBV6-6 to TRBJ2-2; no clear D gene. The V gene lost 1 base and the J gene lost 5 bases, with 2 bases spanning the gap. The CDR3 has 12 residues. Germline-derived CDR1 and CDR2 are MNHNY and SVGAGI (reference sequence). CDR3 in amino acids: CASSYFTGELFF. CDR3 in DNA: TGTGCCAGCAGTTACTTTACCGGGGAGCTGTTTTTT.

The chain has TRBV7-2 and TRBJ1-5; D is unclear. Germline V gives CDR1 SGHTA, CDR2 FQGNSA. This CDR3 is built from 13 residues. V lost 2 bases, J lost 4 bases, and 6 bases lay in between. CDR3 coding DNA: TGTGCCAGCAGCTTAATGGAAAATCAGCCCCAGCATTTT. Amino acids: CASSLMENQPQHF. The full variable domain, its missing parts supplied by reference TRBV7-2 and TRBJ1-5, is GAGVSQSPSNKVTEKGKDVELRCDPISGHTALYWYRQSLGQGLEFLIYFQGNSAPDKSGLPSDRFSAERTGGSVSTLTIQRTQQEDSAVYLCASSLMENQPQHFGDGTRLSIL.

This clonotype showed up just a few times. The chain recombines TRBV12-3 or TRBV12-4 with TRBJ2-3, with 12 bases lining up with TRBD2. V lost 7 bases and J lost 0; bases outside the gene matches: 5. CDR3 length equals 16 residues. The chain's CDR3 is CASKRLAGASTDTQYF. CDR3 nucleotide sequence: TGTGCCAGCAAAAGACTAGCGGGGGCGAGCACAGATACGCAGTATTTT.

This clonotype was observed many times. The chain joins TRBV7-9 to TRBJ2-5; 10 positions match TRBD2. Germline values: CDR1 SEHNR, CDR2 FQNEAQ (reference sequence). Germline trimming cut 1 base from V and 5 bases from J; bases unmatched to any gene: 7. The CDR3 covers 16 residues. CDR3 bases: TGTGCCAGCAGCTTAGATCAAATGGGACTAGCGGAGACCCAGTACTTC. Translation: CASSLDQMGLAETQYF.

DNA of the CDR3: TGTGCCAGCAGTCCAATCGTCACGGGACAGGGGGCGTCCTCCTACCATCAGCCCCAGCATTTT. Translating gives CASSPIVTGQGASSYHQPQHF. The chain joins TRBV6-2 or TRBV6-3 to TRBJ1-5; 12 positions agree with TRBD1. Germline CDR1 MNHEY, CDR2 SVGEGT. CDR3 length equals 21 residues. Trimming at V came to 5 bases and at J to 5 bases, leaving 22 bases not matched to a gene.

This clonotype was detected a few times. CDR3 bases: TGTGCCAGCAGCCAAGACGGAAGTGGGGGCCCCCACTATGGCTACACCTTC. Translating it yields CASSQDGSGGPHYGYTF. The rearrangement joins TRBV4-2 to TRBJ1-2; maybe TRBD1 (6 bases). There are 17 residues in the CDR3. V lost 0 bases to trimming and J lost 3 bases, with 17 bases between them. From germline, CDR1 is LGHNA and CDR2 YNFKEQ.

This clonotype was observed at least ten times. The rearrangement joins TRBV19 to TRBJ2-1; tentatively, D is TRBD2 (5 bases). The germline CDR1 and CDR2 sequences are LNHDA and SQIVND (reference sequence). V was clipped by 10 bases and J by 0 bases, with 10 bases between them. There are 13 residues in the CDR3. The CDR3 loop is CATRGSSYNEQFF. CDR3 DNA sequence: TGTGCCACCCGGGGAAGCTCCTACAATGAGCAGTTCTTC.

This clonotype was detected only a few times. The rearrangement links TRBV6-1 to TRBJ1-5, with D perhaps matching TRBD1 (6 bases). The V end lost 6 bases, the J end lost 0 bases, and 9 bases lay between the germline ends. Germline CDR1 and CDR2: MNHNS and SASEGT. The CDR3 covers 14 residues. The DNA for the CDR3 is TGTGCCAGCAGGACAGGTAATAGCAATCAGCCCCAGCATTTT. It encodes CASRTGNSNQPQHF.

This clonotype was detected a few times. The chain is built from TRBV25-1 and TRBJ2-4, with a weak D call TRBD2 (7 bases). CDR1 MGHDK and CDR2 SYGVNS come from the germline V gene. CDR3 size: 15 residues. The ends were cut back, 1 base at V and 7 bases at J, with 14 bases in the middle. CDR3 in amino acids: CASSEWGGPGNIQYF. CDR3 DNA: TGTGCCAGCAGTGAATGGGGGGGGCCCGGCAACATTCAGTACTTC.

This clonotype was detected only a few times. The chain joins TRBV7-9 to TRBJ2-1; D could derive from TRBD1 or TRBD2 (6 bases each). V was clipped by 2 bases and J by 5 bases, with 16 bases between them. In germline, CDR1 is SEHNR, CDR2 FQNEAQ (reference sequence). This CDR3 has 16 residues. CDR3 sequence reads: CASSLRLGGEDNEQFF. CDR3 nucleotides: TGTGCCAGCAGCTTAAGACTGGGGGGCGAGGACAATGAGCAGTTCTTC.

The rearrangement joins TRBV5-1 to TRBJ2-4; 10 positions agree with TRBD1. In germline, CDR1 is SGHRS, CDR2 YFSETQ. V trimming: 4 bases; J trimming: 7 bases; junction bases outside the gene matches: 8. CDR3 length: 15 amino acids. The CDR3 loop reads CASSQPKDRGNIQYF. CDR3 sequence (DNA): TGCGCCAGCAGCCAACCTAAGGACAGGGGGAACATTCAGTACTTC.

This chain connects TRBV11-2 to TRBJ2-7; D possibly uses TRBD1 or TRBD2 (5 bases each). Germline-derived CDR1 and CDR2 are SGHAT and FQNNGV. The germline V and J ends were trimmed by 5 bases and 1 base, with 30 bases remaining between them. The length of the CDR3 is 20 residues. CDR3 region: CASSLLGTLFYTRESYEQYF. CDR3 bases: TGTGCCAGCAGCCTTTTAGGGACGTTATTCTATACCAGGGAGTCCTACGAGCAGTACTTC. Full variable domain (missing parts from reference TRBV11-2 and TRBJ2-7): EAGVAQSPRYKIIEKRQSVAFWCNPISGHATLYWYQQILGQGPKLLIQFQNNGVVDDSQLPKDRFSAERLKGVDSTLKIQPAKLEDSAVYLCASSLLGTLFYTRESYEQYFGPGTRLTVT.

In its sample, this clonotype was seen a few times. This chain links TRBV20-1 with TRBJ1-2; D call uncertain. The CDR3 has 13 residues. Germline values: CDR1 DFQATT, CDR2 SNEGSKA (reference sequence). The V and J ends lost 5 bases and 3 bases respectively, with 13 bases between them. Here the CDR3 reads CSAQPLLDYGYTF. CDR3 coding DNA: TGCAGTGCTCAGCCGTTGCTCGACTATGGCTACACCTTC.

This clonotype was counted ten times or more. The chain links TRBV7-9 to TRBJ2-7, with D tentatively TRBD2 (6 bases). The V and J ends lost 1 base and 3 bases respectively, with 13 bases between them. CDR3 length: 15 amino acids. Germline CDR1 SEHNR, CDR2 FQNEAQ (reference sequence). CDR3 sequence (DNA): TGTGCCAGCAGCTTAGACCGGGACTCGCACTACGAGCAGTACTTC. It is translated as CASSLDRDSHYEQYF.

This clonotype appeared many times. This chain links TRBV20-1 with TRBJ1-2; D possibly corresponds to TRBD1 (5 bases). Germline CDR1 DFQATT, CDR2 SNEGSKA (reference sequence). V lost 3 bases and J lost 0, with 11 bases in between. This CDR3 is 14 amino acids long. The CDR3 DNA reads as TGCAGTGCTAGTCTTCCAGGGACTAACTATGGCTACACCTTC. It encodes CSASLPGTNYGYTF.

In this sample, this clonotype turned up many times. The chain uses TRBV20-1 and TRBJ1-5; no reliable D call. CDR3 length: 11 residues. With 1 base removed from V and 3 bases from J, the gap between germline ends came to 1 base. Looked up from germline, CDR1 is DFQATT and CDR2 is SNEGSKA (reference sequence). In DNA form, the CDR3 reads TGCAGTGCTAGAGCCAATCAGCCCCAGCATTTT. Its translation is CSARANQPQHF.

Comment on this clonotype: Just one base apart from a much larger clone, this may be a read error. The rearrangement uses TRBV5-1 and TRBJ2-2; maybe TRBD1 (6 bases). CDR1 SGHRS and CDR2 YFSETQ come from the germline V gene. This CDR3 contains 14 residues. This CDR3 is CASSLQGDTWELFF. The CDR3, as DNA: TGCGCCAGCAGCTTACAGGGTGACACCTGGGAGCTGTTTTTT.

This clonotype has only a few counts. The DNA for the CDR3 is TGTGCCAGCAGCTTTGGGTCAGGGGGATCACCCCTCCACTTT. As protein: CASSFGSGGSPLHF. V gene TRBV7-9 combines with J gene TRBJ1-6, with 7 bases lining up with TRBD1. Trimming cost V 3 bases and J 10 bases; bases outside gene matches: 6. The CDR3 is 14 residues long. Germline V CDR1 and CDR2: SEHNR, FQNEAQ (reference sequence).